This T cell receptor beta chain was retrieved from a study of cytomegalovirus exposure and HLA in healthy donors. The germline CDR1 and CDR2 sequences are SEHNR and FQNEAQ (reference sequence). V lost 3 bases and J 11 bases, leaving 14 bases between the germline ends. CDR3 length: 13 residues. A multiplex PCR was run with 60 Vbeta primers and 13 Jbeta primers. TCRdb's table, derived via immunoSEQ multiplex PCR, lists solely in-frame clones and lacks some. Of 150,000 to 200,000 clones listed, about 84% are singletons. The receptor's source is a man aged 18 to 29 in good health and CMV-seronegative. Sequenced input: PBMCs. V gene TRBV7-9 combines with J gene TRBJ2-1; D is unclear. CDR3 nucleotide sequence: TGTGCCAGCAGCTTGGATTCCCCGGGTAAGCAGTTCTTC. Amino acids: CASSLDSPGKQFF.